What follows are 27 T cell receptor beta chains derived from one specimen sequenced in a study of cytomegalovirus exposure and HLA in healthy donors. The PCR employed 60 Vbeta primers together with 13 Jbeta primers. Measured with immunoSEQ multiplex PCR; TCRdb has only the in-frame clones, and not every one. The profile covers about 130,000 clones, with 81% appearing a single time and under 4.5% taken by the ten largest. The sequenced sample was PBMCs. The receptors were gathered from a man younger than 35 in good health and CMV-seropositive.

V is TRBV4-2 and J is TRBJ2-1; 11 positions match TRBD2. Looked up from germline, CDR1 is LGHNA and CDR2 is YNFKEQ. The CDR3 extends over 17 amino acids. J gave up 0 bases and V 3 bases, and 4 bases lay outside the gene matches. CDR3 region: CASSQDSGGDSYNEQFF. DNA for the CDR3: TGTGCCAGCAGCCAGGATAGCGGGGGGGACTCCTACAATGAGCAGTTCTTC.

There are a few counts of this clone. For the CDR3, the DNA is TGTGCCAGCAGTGAATCGGCAGGATACAACACTGAAGCTTTCTTT. Translated: CASSESAGYNTEAFF. The rearrangement links TRBV25-1 to TRBJ1-1, with unresolved D. Trimming stripped 1 base from V and 2 bases from J, with 11 bases between. Germline values: CDR1 MGHDK, CDR2 SYGVNS. The CDR3 has 15 residues.

This CDR3 is CASSFWTGYYNSPLHF. The CDR3 coding sequence is TGTGCCAGCAGCTTTTGGACAGGCTATTATAATTCACCCCTCCACTTT. The rearrangement links TRBV12-1 to TRBJ1-6; no DNA check was done on the table's D call, TRBD1. TRBV12-1 is noted as a pseudogene. The CDR3 has 16 amino acids.

The table lists this clone with a few counts. The chain is built from TRBV6-1 and TRBJ1-3, with D uncertain. In germline, CDR1 is MNHNS, CDR2 SASEGT. CDR3 length equals 15 residues. Trimming stripped 0 bases from V and 0 bases from J, with 6 bases between. CDR3 coding DNA: TGTGCCAGCAGTGAAGCCCGCGACTCTGGAAACACCATATATTTT. Translating it yields CASSEARDSGNTIYF.

V usage is TRBV27 and J usage is TRBJ2-5, with D unclear. Germline V gives CDR1 MNHEY, CDR2 SMNVEV (reference sequence). There are 13 residues in the CDR3. The V end was cut by 4 bases, the J end by 5 bases, with 11 bases between. The CDR3 DNA sequence: TGTGCCAGCAGTTCGACTGTGGCTGAGACCCAGTACTTC. This translates into CASSSTVAETQYF.

The V call is TRBV15, the J call TRBJ2-5; no clear D. The J call may be incorrect, as the DNA end agrees better with TRBJ2-7. Germline CDR1 and CDR2: LNHNV and YYDKDF (reference sequence). The CDR3 runs to 12 residues. The CDR3 region is CATSRALGEQYF. Here the CDR3 DNA reads TGTGCCACCAGCAGAGCCTTGGGCGAGCAGTACTTC.

The chain has TRBV5-6 and TRBJ2-1; a possible D gene is TRBD2 (6 bases). Germline V gene data show CDR1 as SGHDT and CDR2 as YYEEEE. The CDR3 runs 15 residues. Between the trimmed V and J ends, which lost 4 bases and 6 bases, there was a span of 17 bases. Here the CDR3 DNA reads TGTGCCAGCAGCCACCGGGACGGAGGGTTCAATGAGCAGTTCTTC. This translates into CASSHRDGGFNEQFF. The variable domain in full, completed from reference TRBV5-6 and TRBJ2-1, reads DAGVTQSPTHLIKTRGQQVTLRCSPKSGHDTVSWYQQALGQGPQFIFQYYEEEERQRGNFPDRFSGHQFPNYSSELNVNALLLGDSALYLCASSHRDGGFNEQFFGPGTRLTVL.

The table lists this clone with a few counts. V usage is TRBV6-1 and J usage is TRBJ2-7, with D perhaps matching TRBD2 (5 bases). The V end lost 1 base, the J end lost 2 bases, and 15 bases lay between the germline ends. Germline-derived CDR1 and CDR2 are MNHNS and SASEGT. This CDR3 comprises 16 residues. The CDR3 sequence is CASSEDRGEPTYEQYF. The CDR3, as DNA: TGTGCCAGCAGTGAAGATCGGGGTGAACCCACCTACGAGCAGTACTTC.

The chain is built from TRBV5-4 and TRBJ2-5; 7 nucleotides align to TRBD1. Per the germline V gene, CDR1 is SGHNT and CDR2 is YYREEE (reference sequence). The length of the CDR3 is 16 residues. J gave up 4 bases and V 0 bases, and 9 bases lay outside the gene matches. CDR3 DNA sequence: TGTGCCAGCAGCTTGGACCAGGCAGGGGGATTAGAGACCCAGTACTTC. Translation: CASSLDQAGGLETQYF.

This chain links TRBV6-6 with TRBJ1-6, with D possibly TRBD1 on 6 matching bases. The germline V and J ends were trimmed by 6 bases and 13 bases, with 19 bases remaining between them. The CDR3 covers 14 residues. Germline V gene data show CDR1 as MNHNY and CDR2 as SVGAGI (reference sequence). The CDR3 nucleotides read TGTGCCAGCAGAAGGGCTCAGGGGCCTCATCCCCTCCACTTT. Residues: CASRRAQGPHPLHF.

The V and J genes are TRBV6-6 and TRBJ2-7, with TRBD1 as a possible D gene (7 bases). The CDR3 contains 14 residues. Germline values: CDR1 MNHNY, CDR2 SVGAGI (reference sequence). Trimming took 3 bases from V and 6 from J, leaving 15 bases between them. CDR3: CASSYGGGGSEQYF. In DNA form, the CDR3 reads TGTGCCAGCAGTTATGGAGGAGGGGGCAGCGAGCAGTACTTC.

The CDR3: CASSLAQGNYGYTF. CDR3 DNA sequence: TGTGCCAGCAGCTTAGCACAGGGAAACTATGGCTACACCTTC. J is TRBJ1-2 and V is TRBV7-2, with D possibly being TRBD1 (6 bases). The CDR3 extends over 14 amino acids. V lost 0 bases and J lost 2, with 7 bases in between. From germline, CDR1 is SGHTA and CDR2 FQGNSA.

The chain has TRBV30 and TRBJ1-2, with 7 bases aligning to TRBD1. The CDR3 is 15 residues long. The ends lost 3 bases at V and 7 bases at J; junction bases unmatched: 14. Germline values: CDR1 GTSNPN, CDR2 SVGIG (reference sequence). Here the CDR3 DNA reads TGTGCCTGGAGCAAAAGACAGGGACTGGAGTTTGGCTACACCTTC. Translation gives CAWSKRQGLEFGYTF.

This chain connects TRBV6-6 to TRBJ2-1; D call uncertain. The CDR3 sequence is 14 residues long. The ends were cut back, 2 bases at V and 5 bases at J, with 10 bases in the middle. Germline CDR1 reads MNHNY; CDR2 reads SVGAGI (reference sequence). CDR3 loop: CASSYIRQNNEQFF. The CDR3 nucleotides are TGTGCCAGCAGTTACATAAGACAAAACAATGAGCAGTTCTTC.

The V and J genes are TRBV6-1 and TRBJ1-1; D gene uncertain. This CDR3 is built from 14 residues. V gave up 5 bases and J gave up 0 bases, with 10 bases separating them. Germline V lookup: CDR1 MNHNS, CDR2 SASEGT. CDR3 protein: CASSSYSLNTEAFF. As DNA, the CDR3 is TGTGCCAGCAGTTCCTACAGCCTGAACACTGAAGCTTTCTTT.

This chain joins TRBV30 and TRBJ1-5; no firm D call. Per germline, CDR1 GTSNPN and CDR2 SVGIG (reference sequence). The CDR3 contains 13 residues. V lost 1 base, J lost 4 bases, and 8 bases lay in between. CDR3: CAWSERENQPQHF. The CDR3 DNA is TGTGCCTGGAGTGAGAGAGAAAATCAGCCCCAGCATTTT.

CDR3 residues: CASSSEHPPGGEQFF. The CDR3 DNA follows: TGTGCCAGCAGCTCCGAACACCCACCGGGGGGTGAGCAGTTCTTC. The rearrangement uses TRBV7-9 and TRBJ2-1, with 7 bases fitting TRBD2. The CDR3 covers 15 residues. The V and J ends lost 4 bases and 9 bases, in that order; junction bases with no gene match: 12. The germline gives CDR1 SEHNR, CDR2 FQNEAQ (reference sequence).

Comments on this clone: Germline is not matched at one junction end, which may reflect a read error. The V gene is TRBV7-9, the J gene TRBJ2-1; a weak D match, TRBD2 (6 bases). This CDR3 spans 14 amino acids. The germline CDR1 and CDR2 sequences are SEHNR and FQNEAQ (reference sequence). CDR3 in amino acids: CSSSPGLSYNEQFF. The CDR3 DNA sequence: TGTTCCAGCAGCCCGGGACTCTCCTACAATGAGCAGTTCTTC.

This clone was detected only once. The chain uses TRBV4-1 and TRBJ2-5, with D perhaps matching TRBD2 (6 bases). CDR1 is MGHRA, CDR2 YSYEKL, per germline. Trimming removed 0 bases at V and 11 bases at J, with 25 bases between. The CDR3 is made up of 17 amino acids. The chain's CDR3 is CASSQDGAGGTGLGQYF. In DNA form, the CDR3 reads TGCGCCAGCAGCCAAGATGGGGCAGGCGGGACGGGTTTAGGGCAGTACTTC.

CDR3 sequence: CASSLVQVEQETQYF. In nucleotides, the CDR3 is TGTGCCAGCAGCTTAGTTCAAGTGGAGCAAGAGACCCAGTACTTC. This chain joins TRBV7-9 and TRBJ2-5; D remains unclear. This CDR3 spans 15 amino acids. Germline CDR1 and CDR2: SEHNR and FQNEAQ (reference sequence). V was cut by 1 base and J by 2 bases, with 11 bases left in between.

This sequence joins TRBV2 and TRBJ2-7; 7 positions match TRBD1. Germline values: CDR1 SNHLY, CDR2 FYNNEI. V lost 6 bases and J lost 3; bases outside the gene matches: 11. The CDR3 length is 15 residues. The CDR3 here is CASSDRQGLIYEQYF. As DNA, the CDR3 is TGTGCCAGCAGCGACCGACAGGGTCTTATCTACGAGCAGTACTTC.

This clone occurred a few times. The chain uses TRBV5-6 and TRBJ1-1; no firm D call. Per germline, CDR1 SGHDT and CDR2 YYEEEE. Deletions cut 0 bases from V and 1 base from J, with 4 bases between. There are 13 residues in the CDR3. The CDR3 bases are TGTGCCAGCAGCTTGGCCGGGAACACTGAAGCTTTCTTT. This encodes CASSLAGNTEAFF. Filled out from reference TRBV5-6 and TRBJ1-1, the complete variable domain reads DAGVTQSPTHLIKTRGQQVTLRCSPKSGHDTVSWYQQALGQGPQFIFQYYEEEERQRGNFPDRFSGHQFPNYSSELNVNALLLGDSALYLCASSLAGNTEAFFGQGTRLTVV.

V usage is TRBV10-3 and J usage is TRBJ1-2, with 8 bases that match TRBD1. Looked up from germline, CDR1 is ENHRY and CDR2 is SYGVKD. J lost 6 bases, V lost 2 bases, and 5 bases had no gene match. The CDR3 sequence is 14 residues long. CDR3: CAISEGQGGDGYTF. In nucleotides, the CDR3 is TGTGCCATCAGTGAGGGACAGGGCGGGGATGGCTACACCTTC.

V and J are TRBV7-2 and TRBJ1-6; D is unresolved. In germline, CDR1 is SGHTA, CDR2 FQGNSA. The CDR3 runs to 14 residues. V lost 7 bases to trimming and J lost 6 bases, with 13 bases between them. The CDR3 here is CASKSAGFNSPLHF. CDR3 sequence (DNA): TGTGCCAGCAAGTCCGCGGGATTTAATTCACCCCTCCACTTT.

The chain recombines TRBV13 with TRBJ2-1; TRBD2 matches at 10 bases. CDR3 size: 15 residues. The trim removed 5 bases at V and 4 bases at J, leaving 5 bases unmatched. Per the germline V gene, CDR1 is PRHDT and CDR2 is FYEKMQ (reference sequence). CDR3 loop: CASSPRTSGYNEQFF. In DNA, the CDR3 is TGTGCCAGCAGCCCACGGACTAGCGGATACAATGAGCAGTTCTTC.

The chain uses TRBV7-2 and TRBJ2-7; 8 bases line up with TRBD1. Germline loops: CDR1 SGHTA, CDR2 FQGNSA. The V segment lost 1 base and the J segment 5 bases; nucleotides outside the gene matches: 10. The CDR3 extends over 16 amino acids. The CDR3 is CASSLVSGSGQDEQYF. The CDR3 DNA reads as TGTGCCAGCAGCTTAGTAAGTGGGTCGGGACAGGACGAGCAGTACTTC. The full variable domain, with the rest looked up from reference TRBV7-2 and TRBJ2-7, is GAGVSQSPSNKVTEKGKDVELRCDPISGHTALYWYRQSLGQGLEFLIYFQGNSAPDKSGLPSDRFSAERTGGSVSTLTIQRTQQEDSAVYLCASSLVSGSGQDEQYFGPGTRLTVT.

This clone was recorded at least ten times. V and J are TRBV6-1 and TRBJ2-3; D is perhaps TRBD1 (5 bases). V gave up 2 bases and J gave up 0 bases, with 9 bases separating them. This CDR3 has 15 amino acids. The germline gives CDR1 MNHNS, CDR2 SASEGT. The CDR3 DNA is TGTGCCAGCAGTGAACTCGCAGGGAGCACAGATACGCAGTATTTT. Translation gives CASSELAGSTDTQYF.